Included here is one T cell receptor (beta chain) sequence, with context. In the authors' workflow: From reference gene primer amplification, estimates of nucleated cell counts were derived. Sequencing used immunoSEQ multiplex PCR; TCRdb keeps in-frame clones, though not all of them. V, J and clone size reflect that table, while D and trimming were determined from the DNA. This sample has tens of thousands of clones, with under 90% found just once. This sample stems from a study of blood T cell repertoires in COVID-19. Overall study context: Specimens from acute and convalescent COVID-19 originated in the United States, Italy and Spain. From T cells, B-cell-depleted T cells, or PBMCs came the material, which was cDNA or gDNA.

V lost 1 base to trimming and J lost 3 bases, with 8 bases between them. In germline, CDR1 is LNHDA, CDR2 SQIVND (reference sequence). This CDR3 has 14 amino acids. Sequenced: peripheral blood. The chain carries TRBV19 and TRBJ2-3; D is perhaps TRBD2 (6 bases). The sequence derives from a human donor in a cohort sampled during active COVID-19. The CDR3 coding sequence is TGTGCCAGTAGTATAGGGGGGGTTACAGATACGCAGTATTTT. Translated, it gives CASSIGGVTDTQYF.